This record covers a single T cell receptor (beta chain). Its antigen is undetermined. This sample was included in a study of T cell responses to AZD1222 COVID-19 vaccine. Using immunoSEQ multiplex PCR, the repertoire was profiled, and TCRdb retains in-frame clones only, with some absent. The data contain 100,000 to 150,000 clones, just over 90% of them singletons. Whole-study results and caveats: Clonal diversity was possibly underestimated, and the donors were mostly white British, with more females.

Looked up from germline, CDR1 is KGHDR and CDR2 is SFDVKD. V was cut by 3 bases and J by 1 base, with 9 bases left in between. The CDR3 is made up of 15 amino acids. This chain connects TRBV24-1 to TRBJ1-5; D not certain. This specimen consisted of peripheral blood, obtained on day 0 of AZD1222 vaccination. The receptor's source is an adult in good health. CDR3 protein: CATSDAVGSNQPQHF. The CDR3 bases are TGTGCCACCAGTGATGCGGTGGGGAGCAATCAGCCCCAGCATTTT.